This T cell receptor beta chain derives from a study of blood T cell repertoires in COVID-19. Study-wide context: The United States, Italy and Spain provided the acute and convalescent COVID-19 samples.

Participants were aged about 18 to 100 years from approximately 23 US areas. Clinical histories supplied by participants themselves formed the basis of cohort assignment. Germline CDR1 SQVTM, CDR2 ANQGSEA. Deletions cut 7 bases from V and 4 bases from J, with 16 bases between. The CDR3 is 13 residues long. Clones were read by immunoSEQ multiplex PCR, and TCRdb kept only the in-frame ones, dropping some. This table has about 300,000 clones, around 84% appearing once. The sequence was obtained from a man aged 25-45 years who had recovered from COVID-19. Sequenced sample: PBMCs or T cells enriched from blood (not recorded which). The V and J genes are TRBV29-1 and TRBJ1-1; D is possibly TRBD1 (5 bases). This CDR3 is CSAKEGPGTEAFF. In DNA form, the CDR3 reads TGCAGCGCCAAGGAGGGACCGGGCACTGAAGCTTTCTTT.